The rows below give T cell receptor beta chains drawn from one sample of a study of OX40 agonist ivuxolimab in advanced cancers. The method was immunoSEQ multiplex PCR; TCRdb's version includes in-frame clones alone and lacks a portion of them. The data contain approximately 27,000 clones, 87% of them singletons. The input for sequencing was CD4+ or CD8+ T cells sorted from blood, taken in a trial of the OX40 agonist ivuxolimab. These receptors were taken from an adult with an advanced solid tumor such as melanoma, head and neck, liver or kidney cancer. Both conserved end residues are part of each CDR3. A D gene is named only where the DNA matches it firmly. Size tells how often a clone was seen (once, few, many) or the class of an expanded clone, and some rows leave it out.

v_gene	j_gene	d_gene	abundance	CDR3aa	CDR3nt
TRBV5-1	TRBJ2-1	TRBD2	.	CASSPEVSGRHNEQFF	TGCGCCAGCAGCCCGGAGGTTAGCGGGAGGCATAATGAGCAGTTCTTC
TRBV25-1	TRBJ1-2	.	.	CASSEWGLNYGYTF	TGTGCCAGCAGTGAGTGGGGCCTAAACTATGGCTACACCTTC
TRBV29-1	TRBJ1-2	.	.	CSVEDRGFGYTF	TGCAGCGTTGAAGATCGTGGGTTCGGCTACACCTTC
TRBV28	TRBJ2-7	.	.	CASSLVVRENANF	TGTGCCAGCAGTTTAGTCGTCCGGGAGAACGCAAACTTC
TRBV6-5	TRBJ1-2	.	.	CATQEMGATGYTF	TGTGCCACCCAGGAGATGGGGGCTACAGGCTACACCTTC
TRBV9	TRBJ2-2	.	.	CASSPRGELSTGELFF	TGTGCCAGCAGCCCCAGGGGGGAACTGAGCACCGGGGAGCTGTTTTTT
TRBV7-2	TRBJ2-7	.	.	CASSFTGLQYEQYF	TGTGCCAGCAGCTTCACCGGGCTCCAGTACGAGCAGTACTTC
TRBV6-1	TRBJ2-3	.	.	CASSEVPGRKAPTDTQYF	TGTGCCAGCAGTGAAGTGCCCGGGCGGAAGGCACCCACAGATACGCAGTATTTT
TRBV27	TRBJ2-7	.	.	CASSSDTYEQYF	TGTGCCAGCAGTTCGGACACCTACGAGCAGTACTTC
TRBV28	TRBJ2-5	.	.	CASSLAGTNQETQYF	TGTGCCAGCAGTTTAGCCGGGACAAACCAAGAGACCCAGTACTTC
TRBV10-3	TRBJ2-7	.	once	CAISEANSGTALYEQYF	TGTGCCATCAGTGAGGCGAATTCAGGGACCGCTCTCTACGAGCAGTACTTC
TRBV28	TRBJ1-5	.	.	CASSLMGGGWDQPQHF	TGTGCCAGCAGCCTAATGGGGGGGGGCTGGGATCAGCCCCAGCATTTT
TRBV7-3	TRBJ2-3	.	.	CASSLTFSTADTQYF	TGTGCCAGCAGCTTAACTTTCTCCACAGCAGATACGCAGTATTTT
TRBV4-1	TRBJ1-1	TRBD1	.	CASSQHTGGTEAFF	TGCGCCAGCAGCCAACACACAGGGGGCACTGAAGCTTTCTTT
TRBV2	TRBJ2-7	.	.	CASSGRGRWEQYF	TGTGCCAGCAGTGGCCGAGGCCGGTGGGAGCAGTACTTC
TRBV4-3	TRBJ2-7	TRBD1	.	CASSQETGVVVYEQYF	TGCGCCAGCAGCCAAGAGACAGGGGTAGTGGTCTACGAGCAGTACTTC
TRBV12-5	TRBJ1-5	TRBD1	.	CASGSTGGVGNQPQHF	TGTGCTAGTGGTTCAACAGGGGGCGTGGGCAATCAGCCCCAGCATTTT
TRBV27	TRBJ2-7	.	.	CASSLQGGSAYF	TGTGCCAGCAGTCTACAGGGCGGGAGCGCGTACTTC
TRBV6-5	TRBJ2-1	TRBD1	few	CASSYQTGGVINEQFF	TGTGCCAGCAGTTACCAGACAGGGGGCGTCATAAATGAGCAGTTCTTC
TRBV2	TRBJ1-1	.	.	CASSEPGGTEAFF	TGTGCCAGCAGTGAACCGGGGGGCACTGAAGCTTTCTTT
TRBV19	TRBJ2-3	TRBD1	few	CASTTGQGTDTQYF	TGTGCCAGTACCACGGGACAGGGGACAGATACGCAGTATTTT
TRBV4-1	TRBJ2-5	.	few	CASSQLLVQTQYF	TGCGCCAGCAGCCAATTGCTAGTGCAGACCCAGTACTTC
TRBV27	TRBJ2-7	TRBD1	.	CASSLGTGASYEQYF	TGTGCCAGCAGTTTAGGGACAGGGGCTTCCTACGAGCAGTACTTC
TRBV19	TRBJ2-1	TRBD2	few	CASSLGLAGNEQFF	TGTGCCAGTAGCCTGGGACTAGCGGGAAATGAGCAGTTCTTC
TRBV13	TRBJ2-2	TRBD1	once	CASSLLVGDSPTGELFF	TGTGCCAGCAGCTTACTAGTTGGGGACAGCCCGACCGGGGAGCTGTTTTTT
TRBV6-1	TRBJ2-2	TRBD2	once	CASRLQRENTGELFF	TGTGCCAGCAGGCTCCAGCGGGAGAACACCGGGGAGCTGTTTTTT
TRBV4-3	TRBJ2-7	TRBD2	once	CASSQDEREYDEQYF	TGCGCCAGCAGCCAAGATGAGCGGGAGTACGACGAGCAGTACTTC
TRBV29-1	TRBJ1-5	.	.	CSVELGFGQPQHF	TGCAGCGTTGAATTGGGGTTCGGGCAGCCCCAGCATTTT
TRBV28	TRBJ2-1	TRBD1	.	CASSLAWGQGAGNEQFF	TGTGCCAGCAGTTTAGCTTGGGGACAGGGGGCCGGCAATGAGCAGTTCTTC
TRBV18	TRBJ1-2	TRBD1	once	CASSPPGQGNYGYTF	TGTGCCAGCTCACCCCCGGGACAGGGAAACTATGGCTACACCTTC
TRBV5-1	TRBJ2-5	TRBD1	.	CASSLWTGQQETQYF	TGCGCCAGCAGCCTTTGGACAGGGCAACAAGAGACCCAGTACTTC
TRBV5-4	TRBJ2-7	.	few	CASSLDPRVNSYEQYF	TGTGCCAGCAGCTTGGATCCACGGGTAAACTCCTACGAGCAGTACTTC
TRBV7-9	TRBJ2-5	TRBD1	.	CASSLALSDRGSETQYF	TGTGCCAGCAGCTTAGCGCTAAGTGACAGGGGGTCGGAGACCCAGTACTTC
TRBV11-1	TRBJ2-7	TRBD1	.	CASSLGQIYEQYF	TGTGCCAGCAGCTTGGGACAGATCTACGAGCAGTACTTC
TRBV7-2	TRBJ2-5	TRBD1	once	CASSYAGGVETQYF	TGTGCCAGCAGCTATGCAGGGGGTGTAGAGACCCAGTACTTC
TRBV15	TRBJ2-7	TRBD2	.	CATSRRLAGVGDEQYF	TGTGCCACCAGCAGGCGACTAGCGGGAGTTGGCGACGAGCAGTACTTC
TRBV5-1	TRBJ2-5	TRBD2	.	CASSSGSGRDQETQYF	TGCGCCAGCAGCTCGGGTAGCGGGAGGGACCAAGAGACCCAGTACTTC
TRBV5-5	TRBJ2-7	.	.	CASSLGLNHEQYF	TGTGCCAGCAGCTTGGGTTTAAACCACGAGCAGTACTTC
TRBV27	TRBJ1-3	.	.	CASSSGSSGNTIYF	TGTGCCAGCAGTTCCGGCAGCTCTGGAAACACCATATATTTT
TRBV27	TRBJ2-7	.	.	CASSLPGSDEQYF	TGTGCCAGCAGTTTACCAGGTTCGGACGAGCAGTACTTC
TRBV6-5	TRBJ2-1	.	.	CASSQLRQWNEQFF	TGTGCCAGCAGTCAGTTAAGGCAATGGAATGAGCAGTTCTTC
TRBV19	TRBJ2-2	TRBD1	once	CASRLTGSTGELFF	TGTGCCAGTAGACTGACAGGGAGCACCGGGGAGCTGTTTTTT
TRBV7-8	TRBJ2-7	.	.	CASSLSDPSYEQYF	TGTGCCAGCAGCTTATCGGACCCGTCCTACGAGCAGTACTTC
TRBV21-1	TRBJ2-1	.	.	CASRKGTSGTSYNEQFF	TGTGCCAGCAGAAAAGGCACTAGCGGGACCTCCTACAATGAGCAGTTCTTC
TRBV7-9	TRBJ2-1	TRBD1	.	CASSLAGTGSSYNEQFF	TGTGCCAGCAGCTTAGCCGGGACAGGCAGCTCCTACAATGAGCAGTTCTTC
TRBV27	TRBJ1-1	.	.	CASRFTGANTEAFF	TGTGCCAGCAGATTTACCGGGGCGAACACTGAAGCTTTCTTT
TRBV27	TRBJ1-2	.	.	CASSLRPTGSPNYGYTF	TGTGCCAGCAGTCTCCGACCGACAGGCTCCCCTAACTATGGCTACACCTTC
TRBV7-8	TRBJ2-7	.	.	CASSPSARGTYEQYF	TGTGCCAGCAGCCCTAGCGCCAGGGGAACCTACGAGCAGTACTTC
TRBV7-9	TRBJ1-6	TRBD1	.	CASSLTTGGATGTTLHF	TGTGCCAGCAGCTTAACCACAGGGGGGGCCACCGGGACGACCCTCCACTTT
TRBV4-1	TRBJ1-2	.	.	CASSQDGPAHGYTF	TGCGCCAGCAGCCAAGACGGGCCGGCCCATGGCTACACCTTC
TRBV29-1	TRBJ2-7	TRBD2	.	CSASGTSGFEQYF	TGCAGCGCATCCGGGACTAGCGGGTTCGAGCAGTACTTC
TRBV6-6	TRBJ2-3	.	.	CASRPTEGPHTDTQYF	TGTGCCAGCAGACCTACAGAGGGCCCCCACACAGATACGCAGTATTTT
TRBV9	TRBJ2-7	TRBD1	.	CASSPPGTGVEQYF	TGTGCCAGCAGCCCTCCCGGGACAGGGGTTGAGCAGTACTTC
TRBV9	TRBJ2-7	.	once	CASSVDWGTYEQYF	TGTGCCAGCAGCGTGGACTGGGGGACCTACGAGCAGTACTTC
TRBV9	TRBJ2-5	.	.	CASSNSWETQYF	TGTGCCAGCAGCAACAGCTGGGAGACCCAGTACTTC
TRBV4-1	TRBJ2-4	.	.	CASSFRDLAKNIQYF	TGCGCCAGCAGCTTCCGTGATCTAGCCAAAAACATTCAGTACTTC